The T cell receptor beta chain described here comes from a study of radiotherapy plus CTLA-4 blockade in lung cancer (dated by TCRdb to between 2018 and 2020). Context from the whole study: Objective responses occurred in approximately 17% of enrolled patients, and less than 35% achieved disease control.

This clone came up a few times. Its antigen target is currently unknown. No much larger clonotype is one base removed from it; base qualities were not supplied. The study tested focal radiation therapy combined with CTLA-4 blockade (ipilimumab) in patients with chemo-refractory metastatic non-small-cell lung cancer. Library generation was performed with the immunoSEQ multiplex PCR assay. TCRdb stores this immuneACCESS table with in-frame sequences only. Part of the clones is absent; in the studies checked, under half of the shortfall reflects unresolved V genes, and no reason is known for the rest. The sample profile shows tens of thousands of clones; about 70% of them were found once. The biggest ten clones account for 9.8% of the sample. The CDR3 numbers 15 residues from cysteine through phenylalanine. The read is trimmed to its CDR3 DNA, 45 bases read in frame from base 1. Based on the germline V gene, the CDR1 and CDR2 sequences are SGDLS and YYNGEE. Cut back by 6 bases and 0 bases, the V and J ends lie 15 bases apart.

Study-level results and caveats: The strongest predictors of response, as reported, were early dynamic changes in blood T cell clones along with a rise in serum interferon-beta after radiation. After treatment with radiotherapy and ipilimumab, TCR clones that came from tumors expanded in the peripheral blood.

This chain is built from TRBV9 and TRBJ1-2; a tentative D call is TRBD1 (5 bases match). The sequence came from a human donor with non-small cell lung cancer who had stable disease on radiotherapy plus ipilimumab. The sample in question was peripheral blood, obtained from a patient treated with radiotherapy plus ipilimumab. The DNA reads as follows: TGTGCCAGCAACCTGATACCGACAGCTAACTATGGCTACACCTTC. This is translated as CASNLIPTANYGYTF. Where the CDR3 stops, the reference TRBV9 and TRBJ1-2 genes take over; the full variable domain is DSGVTQTPKHLITATGQRVTLRCSPRSGDLSVYWYQQSLDQGLQFLIQYYNGEERAKGNILERFSAQQFPDLHSELNLSSLELGDSALYFCASNLIPTANYGYTFGSGTRLTVV.